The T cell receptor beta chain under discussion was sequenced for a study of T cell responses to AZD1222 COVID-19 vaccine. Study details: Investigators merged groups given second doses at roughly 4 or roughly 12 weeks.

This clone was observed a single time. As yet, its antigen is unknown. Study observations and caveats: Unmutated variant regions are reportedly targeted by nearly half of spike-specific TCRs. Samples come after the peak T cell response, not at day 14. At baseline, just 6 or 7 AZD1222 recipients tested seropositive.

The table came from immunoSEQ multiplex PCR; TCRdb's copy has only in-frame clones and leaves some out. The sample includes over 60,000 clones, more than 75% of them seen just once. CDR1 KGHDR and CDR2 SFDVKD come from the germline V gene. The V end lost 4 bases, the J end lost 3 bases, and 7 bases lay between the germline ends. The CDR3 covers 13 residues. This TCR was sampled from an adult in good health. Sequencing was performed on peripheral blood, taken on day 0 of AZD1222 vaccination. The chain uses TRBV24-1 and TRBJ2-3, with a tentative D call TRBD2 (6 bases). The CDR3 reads CATSDGGTDTQYF. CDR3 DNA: TGTGCCACCAGTGACGGGGGAACAGATACGCAGTATTTT.